The 4 T cell receptor beta chains in this list originate from one sample, sequenced in a study of response to subunit inactivated influenza vaccine. A single record per CDR3 protein comes from TCRdb applying MiXCR to the RT-PCR reads. The sample includes about 540,000 distinct CDR3 sequences, 20% to 25% of them seen just once. These records were also assigned to another study, of T cells expressing NK-cell markers. That investigation notes: Synthesis of TCR beta cDNA relied on 5'RACE template switching carrying UMIs.

The material was CD4+ T cells sorted from PBMCs, obtained about 12 days after vaccination. The receptors shown here come from a man in his fifties who received an inactivated influenza vaccine.

The chain joins TRBV11-3 to TRBJ2-1; tentatively, D is TRBD1 (6 bases). Trimming stripped 1 base from V and 16 bases from J, with 23 bases between. In germline, CDR1 is SGHNT, CDR2 YENEEA. The CDR3 has 15 amino acids. The CDR3 loop reads CASSLGTGSETNRFF. Written as DNA, the CDR3 is TGTGCCAGCAGCTTAGGTACAGGGTCCGAGACTAATAGATTCTTC.

This chain connects TRBV12-3 or TRBV12-4 to TRBJ2-2, with TRBD2 as a possible D gene (5 bases). Trimming removed 6 bases at V and 4 bases at J, with 12 bases between. CDR3 length: 14 amino acids. Written as DNA, the CDR3 is TGTGCCAGCAGCCCCGGAGGTGGCACCGGGGAGCTGTTTTTT. Encoded protein: CASSPGGGTGELFF.

V is TRBV4-2 and J is TRBJ1-4, with D tentatively TRBD1 (5 bases). This CDR3 has 14 residues. V lost 3 bases and J 8 bases, leaving 13 bases between the germline ends. The germline gives CDR1 LGHNA, CDR2 YNFKEQ. This chain's CDR3 is CASSQAGTGEKLFF. The CDR3 DNA follows: TGTGCCAGCAGCCAGGCGGGGACGGGGGAAAAACTGTTTTTT.

This clonotype has a handful of counts. The V call is TRBV6-4, the J call TRBJ2-2, with D possibly matching TRBD1 (5 bases). From germline, CDR1 is MRHNA and CDR2 SNTAGT. The CDR3 sequence is 12 residues long. Trimming left V 6 bases short and J 5 bases short, with 7 bases between. The CDR3 here is CASRGATGELFF. CDR3 DNA: TGTGCCAGCAGAGGGGCAACCGGGGAGCTGTTTTTT.